What follows are 14 T cell receptor beta chains derived from one specimen sequenced in a study of blood T cells in healthy people across ages (dated by TCRdb to the mid-2010s). Receptors were amplified or captured by 5' RACE. Data came from an Illumina HiSeq 2500. A second PCR of roughly 7 to 11 cycles was performed with a sample-barcoded 5' primer and a J-beta primer mix. TCRdb reworked the public reads: Q25 trimming with fastp, MiXCR clone assembly, productive beta chains retained. Identical CDR3 proteins give one entry, which carries the most common genes and DNA. The sample has roughly 680,000 distinct CDR3 sequences on record, around 45% of them singletons. The ten largest clones represent under 35% of the sample. The sequenced material came from blood. The receptors originated from a woman aged 55-70 years in good health.

V is TRBV10-3 and J is TRBJ2-1; TRBD1 matches at 7 bases. This CDR3 comprises 13 residues. CDR1 ENHRY and CDR2 SYGVKD come from the germline V gene. Unmatched junction bases numbered 13, after V lost 11 bases and J lost 9 bases. The CDR3 DNA follows: TGTGCCTCAGGGAATATACAGGGGAGTGAGCAGTTCTTC. Its protein product is CASGNIQGSEQFF.

This clonotype was seen once. The chain combines TRBV20-1 with TRBJ2-3, with a weak D call TRBD2 (5 bases). V was trimmed by 1 base and J by 0 bases, leaving 11 bases between them. Germline-derived CDR1 and CDR2 are DFQATT and SNEGSKA (reference sequence). The CDR3 totals 15 residues. CDR3 nucleotides: TGCAGTGCTAGAGCGGGATCCACTAGCACAGATACGCAGTATTTT. Amino acid sequence: CSARAGSTSTDTQYF.

The V and J genes are TRBV14 and TRBJ1-4; D uncertain. CDR1 SGHDN and CDR2 FVKESK come from the germline V gene. The CDR3 has 13 amino acids. Trimming took off 2 bases at V and 3 bases at J, with 4 bases between the two ends. This chain's CDR3 is CASSQTANEKLFF. The CDR3 nucleotides are TGTGCCAGCAGCCAAACAGCTAATGAAAAACTGTTTTTT.

V gene TRBV7-9 combines with J gene TRBJ2-7; 7 positions match TRBD1. There are 15 residues in the CDR3. Trimming cost V 5 bases and J 4 bases; bases outside gene matches: 11. CDR1 is SEHNR, CDR2 FQNEAQ, per germline (reference sequence). This CDR3 reads CASSPTGQTFYEQYF. The DNA for the CDR3 is TGTGCCAGCAGCCCAACGGGACAGACCTTTTACGAGCAGTACTTC.

This clonotype showed up many times. This sequence joins TRBV28 and TRBJ2-1; possibly TRBD1 or TRBD2 for D (5 bases each). Germline CDR1 and CDR2: MDHEN and SYDVKM. Deletions cut 2 bases from V and 0 bases from J, with 8 bases between. CDR3 length equals 15 residues. The CDR3 DNA reads TGTGCCAGCAGTTTAGTGGGGGTCTCCTACAATGAGCAGTTCTTC. It specifies CASSLVGVSYNEQFF.

The chain is built from TRBV5-1 and TRBJ2-1, with TRBD2 matching over 8 bases. This CDR3 has 15 amino acids. Germline assignment: CDR1 SGHRS and CDR2 YFSETQ. The V gene end was trimmed by 0 bases and the J gene end by 10 bases; junction bases not matched to a gene: 9. The CDR3 region is CASSLALAGSQEQFF. The CDR3 nucleotides are TGCGCCAGCAGCTTGGCCCTAGCGGGCTCCCAGGAGCAGTTCTTC.

This chain uses TRBV9 with TRBJ2-7; 7 nucleotides line up with TRBD1. Germline CDR1 SGDLS, CDR2 YYNGEE. V shed 3 bases, J shed 2 bases, and the junction held 8 bases outside the gene matches. The CDR3 consists of 15 residues. The CDR3 region is CASSAQGLMTYEQYF. The DNA of the CDR3 is TGTGCCAGCAGCGCACAGGGGTTAATGACCTACGAGCAGTACTTC. Drawing the rest from reference TRBV9 and TRBJ2-7, the complete variable domain is DSGVTQTPKHLITATGQRVTLRCSPRSGDLSVYWYQQSLDQGLQFLIQYYNGEERAKGNILERFSAQQFPDLHSELNLSSLELGDSALYFCASSAQGLMTYEQYFGPGTRLTVT.

This clonotype has more than one count but fewer than ten. The rearrangement joins TRBV7-2 to TRBJ2-3; D ambiguous. The V gene lost 5 bases and the J gene lost 7 bases, with 7 bases spanning the gap. CDR1 and CDR2 (germline): SGHTA, FQGNSA. The CDR3 extends over 11 amino acids. Written as DNA, the CDR3 is TGTGCCAGCAGCCTGAAAAATACGCAGTATTTT. This translates into CASSLKNTQYF.

DNA for the CDR3: TGCGCCAGCAGCGACCCGGGACTAGCTGCACAAGATACGCAGTATTTT. As protein: CASSDPGLAAQDTQYF. The chain joins TRBV5-1 to TRBJ2-3; 9 positions match TRBD2. There are 16 residues in the CDR3. Germline V gene sequence: CDR1 SGHRS, CDR2 YFSETQ. V dropped 4 bases and J dropped 5; count of bases not matched to a gene: 11.

The rearrangement joins TRBV7-3 to TRBJ2-7; D may be TRBD2 (7 bases). V lost 5 bases to trimming and J lost 3 bases, with 29 bases between them. Per germline, CDR1 SGHTA and CDR2 FQGTGA. The CDR3 length is 19 residues. As DNA, the CDR3 is TGTGCCAGCAGCCCCCCTTACTCGACGGGGGGCCGGATTGTCTACGAGCAGTACTTC. Its protein is CASSPPYSTGGRIVYEQYF.

V and J are TRBV4-2 and TRBJ1-4, with unresolved D. Trimming removed 0 bases from V and 4 bases from J, with 9 bases in between. The germline CDR1 and CDR2 sequences are LGHNA and YNFKEQ. The CDR3 has 15 residues. The CDR3, as DNA: TGTGCCAGCAGCCAAGATCACGGGAATAATGAAAAACTGTTTTTT. Encoded protein: CASSQDHGNNEKLFF.

In its sample, this clonotype was seen a few times. The chain uses TRBV29-1 and TRBJ2-3, with D hard to call. Germline CDR1 reads SQVTM; CDR2 reads ANQGSEA. The CDR3 runs 14 residues. V was trimmed by 4 bases and J by 2 bases, leaving 13 bases between them. The CDR3 sequence is CSVARTVSTDTQYF. The CDR3 DNA is TGCAGCGTTGCCCGGACGGTTTCCACAGATACGCAGTATTTT.

The rearrangement joins TRBV20-1 to TRBJ2-7, with D possibly TRBD2 on 5 matching bases. CDR3 size: 10 residues. Germline CDR1 reads DFQATT; CDR2 reads SNEGSKA (reference sequence). The CDR3 nucleotides are TGCAGGGCTCGCTCGGGGGAGCAGTACTTC. This encodes CRARSGEQYF.

This clonotype was detected only a few times. The rearrangement uses TRBV7-2 and TRBJ2-7; no clear D. Trimming removed 1 base from V and 6 bases from J, with 7 bases in between. The CDR3 loop spans 12 amino acids. Germline V gives CDR1 SGHTA, CDR2 FQGNSA. CDR3 bases: TGTGCCAGCAGCTTAGTCCAGACCGAGCAGTACTTC. Translation: CASSLVQTEQYF. The full variable domain, its missing parts supplied by reference TRBV7-2 and TRBJ2-7, is GAGVSQSPSNKVTEKGKDVELRCDPISGHTALYWYRQSLGQGLEFLIYFQGNSAPDKSGLPSDRFSAERTGGSVSTLTIQRTQQEDSAVYLCASSLVQTEQYFGPGTRLTVT.